This TCR beta chain appears in the sequencing data of a study of shared clonotypes between healthy human individuals. The wider study: Three plates were used per donor for CD4 naive, three for CD4 memory, two for CD8 naive and one for CD8 memory. Study-level findings and limits: In a handful of donors, around 4.8% of naive CD4 clonotypes appeared in common.

Comments on this clone: Its antigen is unidentified.

Using immunoSEQ multiplex PCR, the repertoire was profiled, and TCRdb retains in-frame clones only, with some absent. The sample includes a few million clones, more than 80% seen only once; the top ten take 0.39%. Trimming cost V 2 bases and J 14 bases, with 3 bases left between them. CDR3 length: 8 amino acids. CDR1 is LGHDT and CDR2 is YNNKEL in the germline V gene (reference sequence). V usage is TRBV3-1 (or the pseudogene TRBV3-2) and J usage is TRBJ2-5, with D unclear. This TCR came from a man aged 18 to 35 in good health. Some clones in this sample may be carry-over from other donors' samples. Sample: naive CD4+ T cells from PBMCs. Subset meaning: CD45RA+ positively selected. The CDR3 region is CASSQFYF. The DNA for the CDR3 is TGTGCCAGCAGCCAATTTTACTTC.